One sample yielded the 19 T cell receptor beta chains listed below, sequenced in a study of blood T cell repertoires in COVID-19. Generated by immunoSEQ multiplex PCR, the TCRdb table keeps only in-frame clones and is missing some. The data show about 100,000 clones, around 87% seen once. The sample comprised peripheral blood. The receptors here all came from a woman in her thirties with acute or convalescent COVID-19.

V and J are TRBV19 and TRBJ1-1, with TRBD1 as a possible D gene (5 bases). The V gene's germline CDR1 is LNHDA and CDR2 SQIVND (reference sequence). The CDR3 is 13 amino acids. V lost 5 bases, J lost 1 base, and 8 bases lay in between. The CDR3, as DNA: TGTGCCAGTAGTCAACAGGAGAACACTGAAGCTTTCTTT. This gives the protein CASSQQENTEAFF. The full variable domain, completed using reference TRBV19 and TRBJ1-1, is DGGITQSPKYLFRKEGQNVTLSCEQNLNHDAMYWYRQDPGQGLRLIYYSQIVNDFQKGDIAEGYSVSREKKESFPLTVTSAQKNPTAFYLCASSQQENTEAFFGQGTRLTVV.

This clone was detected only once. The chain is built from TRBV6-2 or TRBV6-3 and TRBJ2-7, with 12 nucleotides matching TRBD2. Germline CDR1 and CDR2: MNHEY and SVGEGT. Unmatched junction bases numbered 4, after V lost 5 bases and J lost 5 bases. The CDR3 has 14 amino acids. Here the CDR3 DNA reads TGTGCCAGCAGTGGACTAGCGGGGAAAGACGAGCAGTACTTC. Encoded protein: CASSGLAGKDEQYF.

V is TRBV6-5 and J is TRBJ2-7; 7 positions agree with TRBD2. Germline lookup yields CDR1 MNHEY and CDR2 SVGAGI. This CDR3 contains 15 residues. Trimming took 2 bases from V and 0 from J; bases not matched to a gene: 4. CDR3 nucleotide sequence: TGTGCCAGCAGTTACAGGGAGGGAGGCTCCTACGAGCAGTACTTC. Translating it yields CASSYREGGSYEQYF.

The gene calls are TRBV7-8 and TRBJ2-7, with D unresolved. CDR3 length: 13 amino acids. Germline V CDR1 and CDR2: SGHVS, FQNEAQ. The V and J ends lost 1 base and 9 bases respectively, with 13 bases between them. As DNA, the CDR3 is TGTGCCAGCAGCTTAGAGTCCGCTGCCGGGCAGTACTTC. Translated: CASSLESAAGQYF.

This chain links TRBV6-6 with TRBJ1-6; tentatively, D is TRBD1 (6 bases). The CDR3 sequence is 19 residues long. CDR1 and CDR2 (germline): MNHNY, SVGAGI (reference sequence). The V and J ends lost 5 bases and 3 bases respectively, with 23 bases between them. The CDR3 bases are TGTGCCAGCAGTCCCATCCCCACCGGGACACCGTTCTATAATTCACCCCTCCACTTT. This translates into CASSPIPTGTPFYNSPLHF.

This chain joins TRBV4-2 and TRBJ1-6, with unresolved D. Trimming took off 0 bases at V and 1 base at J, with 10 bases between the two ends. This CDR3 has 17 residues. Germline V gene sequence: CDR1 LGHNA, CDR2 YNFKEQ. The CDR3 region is CASSQDRQVSYNSPLHF. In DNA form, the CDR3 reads TGTGCCAGCAGCCAAGATAGGCAGGTGTCCTATAATTCACCCCTCCACTTT.

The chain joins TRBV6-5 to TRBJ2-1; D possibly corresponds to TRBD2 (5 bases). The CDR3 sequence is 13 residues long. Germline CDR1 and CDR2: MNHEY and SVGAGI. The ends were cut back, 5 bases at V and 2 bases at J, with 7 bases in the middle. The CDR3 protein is CASSHGTYNEQFF. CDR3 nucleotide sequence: TGTGCCAGCAGTCACGGGACCTACAATGAGCAGTTCTTC.

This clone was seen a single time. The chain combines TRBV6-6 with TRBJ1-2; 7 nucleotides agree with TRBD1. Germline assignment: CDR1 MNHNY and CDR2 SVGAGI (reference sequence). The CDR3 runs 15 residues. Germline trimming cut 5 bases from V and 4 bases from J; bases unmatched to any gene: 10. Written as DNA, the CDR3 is TGTGCCAGCAGTCTTATCCGGGACAGCCTCTATGGCTACACCTTC. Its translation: CASSLIRDSLYGYTF.

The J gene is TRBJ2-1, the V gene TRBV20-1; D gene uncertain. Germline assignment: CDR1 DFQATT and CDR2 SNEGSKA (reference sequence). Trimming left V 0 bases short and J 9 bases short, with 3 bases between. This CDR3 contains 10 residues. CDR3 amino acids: CSAREREQFF. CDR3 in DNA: TGCAGTGCTAGAGAGCGTGAGCAGTTCTTC.

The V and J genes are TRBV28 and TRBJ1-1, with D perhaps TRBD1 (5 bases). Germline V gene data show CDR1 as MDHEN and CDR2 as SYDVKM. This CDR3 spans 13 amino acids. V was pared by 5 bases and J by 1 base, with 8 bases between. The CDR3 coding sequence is TGTGCCAGCAGTCCTACAGGGAACACTGAAGCTTTCTTT. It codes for CASSPTGNTEAFF.

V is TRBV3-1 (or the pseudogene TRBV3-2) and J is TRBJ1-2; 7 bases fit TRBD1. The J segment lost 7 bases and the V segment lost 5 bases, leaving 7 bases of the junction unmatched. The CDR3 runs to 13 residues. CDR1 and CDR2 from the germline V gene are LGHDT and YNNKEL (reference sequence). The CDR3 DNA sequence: TGTGCCAGCAGCGAGGGACAGCTCGGTGGCTACACCTTC. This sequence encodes CASSEGQLGGYTF.

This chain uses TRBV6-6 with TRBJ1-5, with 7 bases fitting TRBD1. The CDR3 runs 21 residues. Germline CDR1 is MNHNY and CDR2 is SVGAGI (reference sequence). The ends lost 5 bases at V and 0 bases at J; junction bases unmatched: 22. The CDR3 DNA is TGTGCCAGCAGTCGCTCGGAGACAGGGCCTCTCAAGGGTTATAGCAATCAGCCCCAGCATTTT. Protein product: CASSRSETGPLKGYSNQPQHF.

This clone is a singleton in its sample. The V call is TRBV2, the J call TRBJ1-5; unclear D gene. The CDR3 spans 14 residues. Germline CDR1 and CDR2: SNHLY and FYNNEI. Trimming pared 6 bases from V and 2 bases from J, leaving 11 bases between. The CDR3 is CASRIDGGNQPQHF. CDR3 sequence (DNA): TGTGCCAGCAGGATTGACGGGGGCAATCAGCCCCAGCATTTT. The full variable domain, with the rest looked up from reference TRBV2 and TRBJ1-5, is EPEVTQTPSHQVTQMGQEVILRCVPISNHLYFYWYRQILGQKVEFLVSFYNNEISEKSEIFDDQFSVERPDGSNFTLKIRSTKLEDSAMYFCASRIDGGNQPQHFGDGTRLSIL.

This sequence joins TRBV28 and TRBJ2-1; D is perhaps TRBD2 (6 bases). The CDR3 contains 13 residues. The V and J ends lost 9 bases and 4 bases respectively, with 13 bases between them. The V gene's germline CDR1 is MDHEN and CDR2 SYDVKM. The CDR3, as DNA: TGTGCCAGTCATGGGGACTCATACAATGAGCAGTTCTTC. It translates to CASHGDSYNEQFF.

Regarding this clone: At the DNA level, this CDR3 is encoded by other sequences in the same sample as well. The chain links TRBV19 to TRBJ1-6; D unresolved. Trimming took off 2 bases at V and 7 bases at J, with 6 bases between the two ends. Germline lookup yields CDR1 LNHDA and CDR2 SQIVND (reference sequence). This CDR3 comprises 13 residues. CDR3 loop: CASSISGNSPLHF. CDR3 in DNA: TGTGCCAGTAGTATAAGCGGGAATTCACCCCTCCACTTT.

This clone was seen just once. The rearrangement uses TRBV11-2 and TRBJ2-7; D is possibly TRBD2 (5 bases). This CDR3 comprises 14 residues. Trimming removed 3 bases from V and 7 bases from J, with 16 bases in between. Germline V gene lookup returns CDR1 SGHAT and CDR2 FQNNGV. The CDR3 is CASSFQRRAKEQYF. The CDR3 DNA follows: TGTGCCAGCAGCTTCCAGCGGCGGGCTAAAGAGCAGTACTTC.

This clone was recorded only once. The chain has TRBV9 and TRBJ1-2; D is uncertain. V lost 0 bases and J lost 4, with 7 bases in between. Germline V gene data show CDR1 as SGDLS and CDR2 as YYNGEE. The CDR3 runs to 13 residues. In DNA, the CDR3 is TGTGCCAGCAGCGTAGAAGAGGGCTATGGCTACACCTTC. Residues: CASSVEEGYGYTF. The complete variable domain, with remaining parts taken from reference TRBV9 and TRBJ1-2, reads DSGVTQTPKHLITATGQRVTLRCSPRSGDLSVYWYQQSLDQGLQFLIQYYNGEERAKGNILERFSAQQFPDLHSELNLSSLELGDSALYFCASSVEEGYGYTFGSGTRLTVV.

DNA for the CDR3: TGTGCCACCAGCAGAGATGGGGGCAGGGGGAAGAGTCAGCCCCAGCATTTT. Amino acid sequence: CATSRDGGRGKSQPQHF. The V and J genes are TRBV15 and TRBJ1-5; 7 bases are a match to TRBD1. Looked up from germline, CDR1 is LNHNV and CDR2 is YYDKDF (reference sequence). The CDR3 runs 17 residues. V lost 0 bases, J lost 6 bases, and 11 bases stayed unmatched. Combining the CDR3 with reference TRBV15 and TRBJ1-5 gives the whole variable domain DAMVIQNPRYQVTQFGKPVTLSCSQTLNHNVMYWYQQKSSQAPKLLFHYYDKDFNNEADTPDNFQSRRPNTSFCFLDIRSPGLGDTAMYLCATSRDGGRGKSQPQHFGDGTRLSIL.

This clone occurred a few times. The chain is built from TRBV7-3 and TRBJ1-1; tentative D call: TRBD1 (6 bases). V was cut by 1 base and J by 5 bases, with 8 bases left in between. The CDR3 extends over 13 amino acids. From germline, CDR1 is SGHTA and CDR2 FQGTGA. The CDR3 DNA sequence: TGTGCCAGCAGCTTAAAAGGGGGTACTGAAGCTTTCTTT. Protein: CASSLKGGTEAFF.